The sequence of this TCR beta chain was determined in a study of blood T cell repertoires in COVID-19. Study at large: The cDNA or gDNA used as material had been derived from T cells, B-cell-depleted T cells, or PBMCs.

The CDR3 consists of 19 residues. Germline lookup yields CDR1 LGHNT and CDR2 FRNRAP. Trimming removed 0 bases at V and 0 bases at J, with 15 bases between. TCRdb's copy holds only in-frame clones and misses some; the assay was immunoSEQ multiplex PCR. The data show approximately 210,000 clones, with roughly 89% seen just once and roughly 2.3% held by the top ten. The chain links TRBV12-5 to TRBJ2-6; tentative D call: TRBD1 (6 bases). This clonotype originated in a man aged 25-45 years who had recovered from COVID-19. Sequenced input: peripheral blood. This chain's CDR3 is CASGLVTAGDPSGANVLTF. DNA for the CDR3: TGTGCTAGTGGTTTGGTAACGGCAGGGGACCCCTCTGGGGCCAACGTCCTGACTTTC.